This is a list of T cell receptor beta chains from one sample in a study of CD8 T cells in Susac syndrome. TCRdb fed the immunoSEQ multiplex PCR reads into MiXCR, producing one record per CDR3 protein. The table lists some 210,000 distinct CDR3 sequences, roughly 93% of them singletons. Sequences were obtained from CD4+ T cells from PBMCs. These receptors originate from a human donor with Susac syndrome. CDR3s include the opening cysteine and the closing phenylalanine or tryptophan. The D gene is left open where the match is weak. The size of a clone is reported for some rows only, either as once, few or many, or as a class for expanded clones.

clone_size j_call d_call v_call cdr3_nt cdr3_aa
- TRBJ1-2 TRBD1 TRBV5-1 TGCGCCAGCAGCTTGGACTCAGGGGGCGACTATGGCTACACCTTC CASSLDSGGDYGYTF
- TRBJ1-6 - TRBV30 TGTGCCTGGAGTGTAGAGACTCACCAGGGAAGTTTTGGGTCCTATAATTCACCCCTCCACTTT CAWSVETHQGSFGSYNSPLHF
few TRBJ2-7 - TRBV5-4 TGTGCCAGCAGCTTGGACCGTTACGAGCAGTACTTC CASSLDRYEQYF
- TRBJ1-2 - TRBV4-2 TGTGCCAGCAGCCAAGATTCGGGGGAAGGCCCCGGCTACACCTTC CASSQDSGEGPGYTF
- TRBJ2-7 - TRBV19 TGTGCCAGTAGTTCCTCGAAGGGGAGCGAGCAGTACTTC CASSSSKGSEQYF
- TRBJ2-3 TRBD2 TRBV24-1 TGTGCCACCTCCTCTAGCGGGTCTCCCACAGATACGCAGTATTTT CATSSSGSPTDTQYF
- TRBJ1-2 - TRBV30 TGTGCCTGGAGTGATGCAGACTATGGCTACACCTTC CAWSDADYGYTF
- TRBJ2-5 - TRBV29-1 TGCAGCGTTACAAAGGGGCAACCTCAAGAGACCCAGTACTTC CSVTKGQPQETQYF
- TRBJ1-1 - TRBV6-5 TGTGCCAGCAGTCGTACAGGGCTCGTCGGAGCTTTCTTT CASSRTGLVGAFF
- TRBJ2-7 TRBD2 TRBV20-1 TGCAGTGCTAGAGTCATTAGCGGGTCCGGGGAGCAGTACTTC CSARVISGSGEQYF
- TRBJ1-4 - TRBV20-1 TGCAGTGCTAGAGTTTCGGGGTTGCAAGAAAAACTGTTTTTT CSARVSGLQEKLFF
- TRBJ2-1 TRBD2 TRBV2 TGTGCCAGCAGAGCCGGGACTAGCGGAGGCAATGAGCAGTTCTTC CASRAGTSGGNEQFF
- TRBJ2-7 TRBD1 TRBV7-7 TGTGCTAGCAGTTTGGACAGGTTCGACGAGCAGTACTTC CASSLDRFDEQYF
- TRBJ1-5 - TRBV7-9 TGTGCCAGCAGCTTAATGGGAAGTCAGCCCCAGCATTTT CASSLMGSQPQHF
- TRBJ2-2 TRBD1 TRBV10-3 TGTGCCATCAGTGAGTCCGGGACAGAGCCCGGGGAGCTGTTTTTT CAISESGTEPGELFF
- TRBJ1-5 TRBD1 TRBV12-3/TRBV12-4 TGTGCCAGCAGATCGGACAGGGCGGGGAGTCAGCCCCAGCATTTT CASRSDRAGSQPQHF
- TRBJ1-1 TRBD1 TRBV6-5 TGTGCCAGCAGTTACTTGGGACAGATTGAAGCTTTCTTT CASSYLGQIEAFF
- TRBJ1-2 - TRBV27 TGTGCCAGCAGTCTGACGCCCGTCCTAGGCTATGGCTACACCTTC CASSLTPVLGYGYTF
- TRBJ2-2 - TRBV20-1 TGCAGTGCTAGAGGCCGACCCAACACCGGGGAGCTGTTTTTT CSARGRPNTGELFF
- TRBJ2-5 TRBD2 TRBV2 TGTGCCAGCAACATAGCGGGGGCTGGAGAGACCCAGTACTTC CASNIAGAGETQYF
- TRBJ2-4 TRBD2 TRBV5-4 TGTGCCAGCAGCTTTAGCGGGGGGCCACTAAACATTCAGTACTTC CASSFSGGPLNIQYF
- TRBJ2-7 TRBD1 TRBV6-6 TGTGCCAGCAGTTACGGGACAGGGAGCGAGCAGTACTTC CASSYGTGSEQYF
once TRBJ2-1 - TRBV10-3 TGTGCCATCAGTGAGACAGCCAACAATGAGCAGTTCTTC CAISETANNEQFF
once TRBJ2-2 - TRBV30 TGTGCCTGGAGTGTTCAGGGAAAGACCGGGGAGCTGTTTTTT CAWSVQGKTGELFF
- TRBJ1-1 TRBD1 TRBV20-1 TGCAGTGCTCCGGACAGGGGGAACACTGAAGCTTTCTTT CSAPDRGNTEAFF
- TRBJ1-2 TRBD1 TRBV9 TGTGCCAGCAGCTCCGGACAGGCGGGCGGCTACACCTTC CASSSGQAGGYTF
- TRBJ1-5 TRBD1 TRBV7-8 TGTGCCAGCAGCCAAGAGGGACAGGTTAGCAATCAGCCCCAGCATTTT CASSQEGQVSNQPQHF
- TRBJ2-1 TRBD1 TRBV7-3 TGTGCCAGCAGCCCCCAACCGGGACAGGGTATCCATGAGCAGTTCTTC CASSPQPGQGIHEQFF
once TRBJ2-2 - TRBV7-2 TGTGCCAGCAGCTTAGCGTGGGCCGGGGAGCTGTTTTTT CASSLAWAGELFF
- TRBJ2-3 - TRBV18 TGTGCCAGCTCACCATTTATTGGTGATACGCAGTATTTT CASSPFIGDTQYF
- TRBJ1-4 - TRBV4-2 TGTGCCAGCAGCCAAGACCAGGGTCCCCGGGGACTGTTTTTT CASSQDQGPRGLFF
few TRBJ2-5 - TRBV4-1 TGCGCCAGCAGCCGCGGGACGGAAGAGACCCAGTACTTC CASSRGTEETQYF
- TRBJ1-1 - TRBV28 TGTGCCACCTGTAGGGGTACCGTCACTGAAGCTTTCTTT CATCRGTVTEAFF
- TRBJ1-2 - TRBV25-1 TGTGCCAGCAGTGAGTCCGTAGGCGGATTTAACTATGGCTACACCTTC CASSESVGGFNYGYTF
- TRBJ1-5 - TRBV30 TGTGCCTGGAGTGTTGGTAATAATCAGCCCCAGCATTTT CAWSVGNNQPQHF
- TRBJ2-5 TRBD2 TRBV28 TGTGCCAGCAGTTTAGCGGGGGGCAAAAAGACCCAGTACTTC CASSLAGGKKTQYF
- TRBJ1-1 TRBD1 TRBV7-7 TGTGCTAGCAGCGTAGACAGGGGAACTGAAGCTTTCTTT CASSVDRGTEAFF
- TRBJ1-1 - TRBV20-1 TGCAGTGCTTGGATACGGGGTGCTTTCTTT CSAWIRGAFF
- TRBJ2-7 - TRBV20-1 TGCAGTGCTAGATCCTCCGGGACACCGAAGGCGCAGTACTTC CSARSSGTPKAQYF
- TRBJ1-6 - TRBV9 TGTGCCAGCAAAGGGTTAAGCGGTAATTCACCCCTCCACTTT CASKGLSGNSPLHF
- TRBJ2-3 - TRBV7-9 TGTGCCAGCAGCTTTAGGCCTGGAGGGGACTCCGATACGCAGTATTTT CASSFRPGGDSDTQYF
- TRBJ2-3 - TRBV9 TGTGCCAGCAGCGTAGGGTCCGGGACACCGAATACGCAGTATTTT CASSVGSGTPNTQYF
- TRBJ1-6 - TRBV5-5 TGTGCCAGCAGCTTGGTTCCAGGGCCGAATTCACCCCTCCACTTT CASSLVPGPNSPLHF
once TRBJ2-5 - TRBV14 TGTGCCAGCAGCCAAGATCAGTACGGGGTGACCCAGTACTTC CASSQDQYGVTQYF
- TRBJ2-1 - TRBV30 TGTGCCGGCAGGGCGAGGGGCTACAATGAGCAGTTCTTC CAGRARGYNEQFF
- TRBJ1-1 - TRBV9 TGTGCCAGCAGCCCGAAGGGTTCCGCAAACACTGAAGCTTTCTTT CASSPKGSANTEAFF